A selection of T cell receptor beta chains follows, all from one sample in a study of T cell changes during pregnancy in multiple sclerosis. Repertoires were generated with immunoSEQ multiplex PCR, while TCRdb's copy carries only in-frame clones and drops some. Among about 40,000 clones listed, 70% to 90% were seen once. Sequences were derived from CD4+ T cells from peripheral blood mononuclear cells, sampled in the first trimester of pregnancy. Receptors originate from a female donor with multiple sclerosis, enrolled in a pregnancy study. The CDR3 runs from the conserved cysteine through the conserved F or W. Each record gives: D gene, clone size, J gene, V gene, CDR3 protein, CDR3 DNA. A D gene is named only where the DNA matches it firmly. Only part of the rows carry a size: once, few, many, or a class if the clone is expanded.

. | . | TRBJ1-3 | TRBV6-5 | CASSYSGLIGNTIYF | TGTGCCAGCAGTTACTCGGGACTGATTGGAAACACCATATATTTT
. | once | TRBJ2-3 | TRBV25-1 | CASSGSSDTQYF | TGTGCCAGCAGCGGTTCATCAGATACGCAGTATTTT
TRBD1 | . | TRBJ1-1 | TRBV10-3 | CATGTGDENTEAFF | TGTGCCACCGGGACAGGGGATGAAAACACTGAAGCTTTCTTT
. | once | TRBJ1-3 | TRBV6-7 | CASSRRGLSGNTIYF | TGTGCCAGCAGCCGCAGGGGCCTCTCTGGAAACACCATATATTTT
. | . | TRBJ1-3 | TRBV2 | CASSPTLTGFSGNTIYF | TGTGCCAGCAGTCCCACTCTAACGGGGTTCTCTGGAAACACCATATATTTT
. | . | TRBJ1-2 | TRBV19 | CASSIVSSARGYTF | TGTGCCAGTAGTATTGTGAGCTCAGCTAGGGGCTACACCTTC
. | many | TRBJ1-5 | TRBV7-9 | CASSPWGLSNQPQHF | TGTGCCAGCAGCCCTTGGGGGCTAAGCAATCAGCCCCAGCATTTT
TRBD2 | . | TRBJ2-1 | TRBV7-8 | CASSLRREPTYNEQFF | TGTGCCAGCAGCTTAAGGCGGGAGCCCACCTACAATGAGCAGTTCTTC
. | . | TRBJ1-2 | TRBV4-3 | CASSQASGGYGYTF | TGCGCCAGCAGCCAAGCGTCCGGGGGATATGGCTACACCTTC
TRBD2 | . | TRBJ2-7 | TRBV2 | CASVSGWGGEQYF | TGTGCCAGCGTTAGCGGGTGGGGGGGGGAGCAGTACTTC